Reported below is one TCR beta chain. What it recognizes is unknown. The data originate from a study of vaccination effects on CD4 cells after COVID-19. Sequencing was performed with immunoSEQ multiplex PCR; in TCRdb, only in-frame clones are kept and a portion is missing. The sample holds 45,000 or so clones, about 78% seen once. The CDR3 sequence is 13 residues long. Germline values: CDR1 LGHNA, CDR2 YSLEER. Germline trimming cut 2 bases from V and 5 bases from J; bases unmatched to any gene: 1. CD4+ T cells were isolated after about eleven days of culture. Sequences were derived from CD4+ T cells from PBMCs cultured without peptide, sampled before COVID-19 vaccination. The chain carries TRBV4-3 and TRBJ1-2; 8 bases align to TRBD1. The TCR sequence derives from a human donor who had a prior SARS-CoV-2 infection. The CDR3 reads CASSQTGGYGYTF. The CDR3 DNA reads TGCGCCAGCAGCCAAACAGGGGGGTATGGCTACACCTTC.